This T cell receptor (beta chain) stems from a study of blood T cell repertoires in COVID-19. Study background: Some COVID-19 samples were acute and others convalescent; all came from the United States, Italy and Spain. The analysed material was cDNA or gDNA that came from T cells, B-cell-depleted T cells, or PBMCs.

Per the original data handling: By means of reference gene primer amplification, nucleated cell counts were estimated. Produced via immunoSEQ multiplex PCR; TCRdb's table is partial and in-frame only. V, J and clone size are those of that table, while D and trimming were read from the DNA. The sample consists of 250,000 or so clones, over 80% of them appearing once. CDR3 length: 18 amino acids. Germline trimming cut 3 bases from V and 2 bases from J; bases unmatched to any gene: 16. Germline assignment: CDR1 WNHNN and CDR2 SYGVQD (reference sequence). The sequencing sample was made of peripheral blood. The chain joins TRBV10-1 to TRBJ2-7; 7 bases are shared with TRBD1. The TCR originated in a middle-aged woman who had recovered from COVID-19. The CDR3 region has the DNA TGCGCCAGCAGTGAATTAACATACCTCACAGGGGCCCCCTACGAGCAGTACTTC. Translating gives CASSELTYLTGAPYEQYF.